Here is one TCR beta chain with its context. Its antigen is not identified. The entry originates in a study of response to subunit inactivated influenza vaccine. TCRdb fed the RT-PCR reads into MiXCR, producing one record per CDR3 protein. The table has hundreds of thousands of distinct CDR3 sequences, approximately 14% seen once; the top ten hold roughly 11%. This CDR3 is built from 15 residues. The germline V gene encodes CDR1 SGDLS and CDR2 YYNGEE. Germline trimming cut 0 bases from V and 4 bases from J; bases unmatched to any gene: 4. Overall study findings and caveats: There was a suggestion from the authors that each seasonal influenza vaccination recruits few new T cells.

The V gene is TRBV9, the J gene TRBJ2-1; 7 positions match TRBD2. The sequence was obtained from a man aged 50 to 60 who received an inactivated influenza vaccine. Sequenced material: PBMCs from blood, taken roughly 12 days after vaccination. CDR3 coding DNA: TGTGCCAGCAGCGTAGTTCTAGCGGCTTACAATGAGCAGTTCTTC. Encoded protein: CASSVVLAAYNEQFF.